A selection of T cell receptor beta chains follows, all from one sample in a study of vaccination effects on CD4 cells after COVID-19. This table comes from immunoSEQ multiplex PCR, and its TCRdb copy is limited to in-frame clones, with some not included. The data show roughly 73,000 clones, around 70% seen once. The antigens for these receptors are not known. This specimen consisted of CD4+ T cells from PBMCs cultured with HIV peptides, obtained before COVID-19 vaccination. The receptor set was obtained from a human donor who had a prior SARS-CoV-2 infection. Each CDR3 is given with its conserved first and last residue. A D gene is named only where the DNA matches it firmly. Some rows have no size entry. The others give once, few or many, or a class for an expanded clone.

cdr3_nt: TGTGCCAGCTCAACCCAGGGGGACGGCACAGATACGCAGTATTTT
cdr3_aa: CASSTQGDGTDTQYF
clone_size: -
d_call: TRBD1
v_call: TRBV18
j_call: TRBJ2-3

cdr3_nt: TGTGCCAGCTCGATGCCTAGTATTCCCGGTTCACCCCTCCACTTT
cdr3_aa: CASSMPSIPGSPLHF
clone_size: -
d_call: -
v_call: TRBV18
j_call: TRBJ1-6

cdr3_nt: TGTGCCAGTAGTATGACTTGGGGGATGTTAACCCCCGGGGAGCTGTTTTTT
cdr3_aa: CASSMTWGMLTPGELFF
clone_size: -
d_call: -
v_call: TRBV19
j_call: TRBJ2-2

cdr3_nt: TGTGCCAGCAGCTTGGTGGCAGGGGATCAGCCCCAGCATTTT
cdr3_aa: CASSLVAGDQPQHF
clone_size: -
d_call: -
v_call: TRBV5-5
j_call: TRBJ1-5

cdr3_nt: TGTGCCAGCAGTGGGAGGGCCTACGAGCAGTACTTC
cdr3_aa: CASSGRAYEQYF
clone_size: -
d_call: TRBD2
v_call: TRBV7-2
j_call: TRBJ2-7

cdr3_nt: TGTGCCAGCAGCTCGCCGGGACAGGAGAACACTGAAGCTTTCTTT
cdr3_aa: CASSSPGQENTEAFF
clone_size: -
d_call: TRBD1
v_call: TRBV5-4
j_call: TRBJ1-1

cdr3_nt: TGTGCCAGCAGGCCAGGGGGCTCGAGCTATGGCTACACCTTC
cdr3_aa: CASRPGGSSYGYTF
clone_size: -
d_call: TRBD1
v_call: TRBV7-9
j_call: TRBJ1-2

cdr3_nt: TGTGCCAGCAGCTTGTGGCCAACGCCAGAGACCCAGTACTTC
cdr3_aa: CASSLWPTPETQYF
clone_size: -
d_call: -
v_call: TRBV5-6
j_call: TRBJ2-5

cdr3_nt: TGTGCCAGCAGCCAGACCAACCCCTATGGCTACACCTTC
cdr3_aa: CASSQTNPYGYTF
clone_size: -
d_call: -
v_call: TRBV28
j_call: TRBJ1-2

cdr3_nt: TGTGCCACCAGCAGAGTAAGGGACAGGGGGACTGAAGCTTTCTTT
cdr3_aa: CATSRVRDRGTEAFF
clone_size: -
d_call: TRBD1
v_call: TRBV15
j_call: TRBJ1-1

cdr3_nt: TGTGCCAGTAGTATGGTGGACAGGGAATCGGCTTTCTTT
cdr3_aa: CASSMVDRESAFF
clone_size: -
d_call: TRBD1
v_call: TRBV19
j_call: TRBJ1-1

cdr3_nt: TGTGCCAGCAGCATGGACCCCCGAGGCTCCTACAATGAGCAGTTCTTC
cdr3_aa: CASSMDPRGSYNEQFF
clone_size: once
d_call: -
v_call: TRBV7-9
j_call: TRBJ2-1

cdr3_nt: TGCGCCAGCAGCTTGGATTTAGGGGATGGCTACACCTTC
cdr3_aa: CASSLDLGDGYTF
clone_size: -
d_call: -
v_call: TRBV5-1
j_call: TRBJ1-2

cdr3_nt: TGTGCCAGCAGTCGGACAGGCCTCACCCCGGAAGCTTTCTTT
cdr3_aa: CASSRTGLTPEAFF
clone_size: few
d_call: TRBD1
v_call: TRBV6-5
j_call: TRBJ1-1

cdr3_nt: TGTGCCACCAGCAGGAGAGATAGCAATCAGCCCCAGCATTTT
cdr3_aa: CATSRRDSNQPQHF
clone_size: -
d_call: -
v_call: TRBV15
j_call: TRBJ1-5

cdr3_nt: TGTGCCAGTAGTGTGGGACAGGGCTACATTCAGTACTTC
cdr3_aa: CASSVGQGYIQYF
clone_size: few
d_call: TRBD1
v_call: TRBV19
j_call: TRBJ2-4

cdr3_nt: TGCGCCAGCAGCCAAGATAGGCGCTATGGCTACACCTTC
cdr3_aa: CASSQDRRYGYTF
clone_size: -
d_call: -
v_call: TRBV4-3
j_call: TRBJ1-2

cdr3_nt: TGTGCCAGCAGTTACGTGGTTTCTGGGGCCAACGTCCTGACTTTC
cdr3_aa: CASSYVVSGANVLTF
clone_size: -
d_call: -
v_call: TRBV6-5
j_call: TRBJ2-6

cdr3_nt: TGTGCCAGCAGCCCTGACCGACAGGTCACCGGGGAGCTGTTTTTT
cdr3_aa: CASSPDRQVTGELFF
clone_size: few
d_call: -
v_call: TRBV7-3
j_call: TRBJ2-2

cdr3_nt: TGTGCCAGCAGCGTAGGGGCTGGAAACACCATATATTTT
cdr3_aa: CASSVGAGNTIYF
clone_size: -
d_call: -
v_call: TRBV28
j_call: TRBJ1-3

cdr3_nt: TGTGCCATCAGCGATCTAGACAGGGGAGGATCCTATGGCTACACCTTC
cdr3_aa: CAISDLDRGGSYGYTF
clone_size: -
d_call: TRBD1
v_call: TRBV10-3
j_call: TRBJ1-2

cdr3_nt: TGTGCCAGCAGTCAGGGACTGTCCTACGAGCAGTACTTC
cdr3_aa: CASSQGLSYEQYF
clone_size: -
d_call: -
v_call: TRBV2
j_call: TRBJ2-7

cdr3_nt: TGTGCCAGCTCCCCCAGCGGGACAAAACAAGAGACCCAGTACTTC
cdr3_aa: CASSPSGTKQETQYF
clone_size: -
d_call: -
v_call: TRBV18
j_call: TRBJ2-5

cdr3_nt: TGTGCCAGCAGCCCTTTTGGGGTAGCGTACAATGAGCAGTTCTTC
cdr3_aa: CASSPFGVAYNEQFF
clone_size: -
d_call: -
v_call: TRBV14
j_call: TRBJ2-1

cdr3_nt: TGTGCCACCAGCAAGAGTCCTGGCGGGGACAGACGTCAGCCCCAGCATTTT
cdr3_aa: CATSKSPGGDRRQPQHF
clone_size: -
d_call: TRBD1
v_call: TRBV15
j_call: TRBJ1-5

cdr3_nt: TGCGCCAGCAGCCAAGAGCCACAGGGTGCGGGGACTGAAGCTTTCTTT
cdr3_aa: CASSQEPQGAGTEAFF
clone_size: -
d_call: -
v_call: TRBV4-3
j_call: TRBJ1-1

cdr3_nt: TGTGCCAGCAGCGCCATAGCGGGAGCGACCACCGGGGAGCTGTTTTTT
cdr3_aa: CASSAIAGATTGELFF
clone_size: -
d_call: TRBD2
v_call: TRBV5-4
j_call: TRBJ2-2

cdr3_nt: TGTGCCAGCTCACCAGGGACACCTTATTCACCCCTCCACTTT
cdr3_aa: CASSPGTPYSPLHF
clone_size: -
d_call: -
v_call: TRBV18
j_call: TRBJ1-6

cdr3_nt: TGTGCCTGGAGGGGGGGGGCCGAGCAGTTCTTC
cdr3_aa: CAWRGGAEQFF
clone_size: -
d_call: -
v_call: TRBV30
j_call: TRBJ2-1

cdr3_nt: TGTGCCAGCAGCTTAGTCGGGACAGGCAATCAGCCCCAGCATTTT
cdr3_aa: CASSLVGTGNQPQHF
clone_size: -
d_call: TRBD1
v_call: TRBV7-2
j_call: TRBJ1-5

cdr3_nt: TGTGCCAGCAGCCCAGGGACCTACACTGAAGCTTTCTTT
cdr3_aa: CASSPGTYTEAFF
clone_size: -
d_call: -
v_call: TRBV5-4
j_call: TRBJ1-1

cdr3_nt: TGTGCCAGCAGCTTGGTGGGGACAGCCCAATTCTATGGCTACACCTTC
cdr3_aa: CASSLVGTAQFYGYTF
clone_size: -
d_call: TRBD1
v_call: TRBV5-6
j_call: TRBJ1-2

cdr3_nt: TGTGCCAGCAAACCGGGGACAGACTATGCAACTAATGAAAAACTGTTTTTT
cdr3_aa: CASKPGTDYATNEKLFF
clone_size: -
d_call: TRBD1
v_call: TRBV27
j_call: TRBJ1-4

cdr3_nt: TGTGCCAGCAGCGAACCGGGGACAGCAGAGACCCAGTACTTC
cdr3_aa: CASSEPGTAETQYF
clone_size: -
d_call: TRBD1
v_call: TRBV11-3
j_call: TRBJ2-5

cdr3_nt: TGTGCCAGCAGCCCTCCAGGGGGCCTTGGAAGGACTGAAGCTTTCTTT
cdr3_aa: CASSPPGGLGRTEAFF
clone_size: -
d_call: TRBD1
v_call: TRBV7-9
j_call: TRBJ1-1

cdr3_nt: TGTGCCACCAGCAGAGATCGTTGGGGTGGCTACACCTTC
cdr3_aa: CATSRDRWGGYTF
clone_size: -
d_call: -
v_call: TRBV15
j_call: TRBJ1-2

cdr3_nt: TGCGCCAGCAGCCTTAGAGAACGCGATGAGCAGTTCTTC
cdr3_aa: CASSLRERDEQFF
clone_size: -
d_call: -
v_call: TRBV4-3
j_call: TRBJ2-1

cdr3_nt: TGCGCCAGTTGTAGCGGGGGGGCCTACAATGAGCAGTTCTTC
cdr3_aa: CASCSGGAYNEQFF
clone_size: -
d_call: TRBD2
v_call: TRBV5-1
j_call: TRBJ2-1

cdr3_nt: TGTGCCAGCAAGGGGGTTGGCAATCAGCCCCAGCATTTT
cdr3_aa: CASKGVGNQPQHF
clone_size: once
d_call: -
v_call: TRBV2
j_call: TRBJ1-5